The 3 T cell receptor beta chains listed next were all sequenced from one sample in a study of T cells in women clearing cervical HPV infection. Assay used: immunoSEQ multiplex PCR; TCRdb lists only in-frame clones, some missing. The sample data list some 30,000 clones. Sample: blood buffy coat. The receptors come from a woman aged 18-70 years with a cervical HPV16 infection that either progressed to CIN3+ or cleared (not recorded which).

On this clone: From the germline J gene comes the end of the CDR3, since the read stops 3 residues before it. This rearrangement joins TRBV29-1 to TRBJ1-4, with 10 nucleotides matching TRBD1. Germline V lookup: CDR1 SQVTM, CDR2 ANQGSEA. Germline trimming cut 7 bases from V and 7 bases from J; bases unmatched to any gene: 6. This CDR3 has 13 residues. CDR3 in amino acids: CSGDRGPPEKLFF. The sequenced CDR3 bases are TGCAGCGGAGACAGGGGGCCTCCTGAAAAA.

Notes on this clone: The read stops 3 residues short of the end of the CDR3; the missing end is completed from the germline J gene. This chain connects TRBV6-2 or TRBV6-3 to TRBJ1-2; perhaps TRBD1 as D (5 bases). Germline CDR1 reads MNHEY; CDR2 reads SVGEGT. CDR3 length: 15 residues. CDR3 sequence: CASTPGGLDSYDYTF. Incomplete CDR3 DNA: TGTGCCAGCACCCCGGGGGGACTTGACTCCTACGAC.

As to this clone: The CDR3 end is not reached by the read, which stops 3 residues before it; the germline J gene fills it in. This sequence joins TRBV19 and TRBJ2-6; weak D call: TRBD2 (5 bases). This CDR3 has 15 amino acids. Germline V CDR1 and CDR2: LNHDA, SQIVND (reference sequence). Trimming pared 8 bases from V and 0 bases from J, leaving 11 bases between. The CDR3 bases that were read are TGTGCCAGTGGCCCGCGGGTCTCTGGGGCCAACGTC. Protein: CASGPRVSGANV. The whole CDR3 sequence is CASGPRVSGANVLTF. Full variable domain (outside the CDR3, taken from reference TRBV19 and TRBJ2-6): DGGITQSPKYLFRKEGQNVTLSCEQNLNHDAMYWYRQDPGQGLRLIYYSQIVNDFQKGDIAEGYSVSREKKESFPLTVTSAQKNPTAFYLCASGPRVSGANVLTFGAGSRLTVL.